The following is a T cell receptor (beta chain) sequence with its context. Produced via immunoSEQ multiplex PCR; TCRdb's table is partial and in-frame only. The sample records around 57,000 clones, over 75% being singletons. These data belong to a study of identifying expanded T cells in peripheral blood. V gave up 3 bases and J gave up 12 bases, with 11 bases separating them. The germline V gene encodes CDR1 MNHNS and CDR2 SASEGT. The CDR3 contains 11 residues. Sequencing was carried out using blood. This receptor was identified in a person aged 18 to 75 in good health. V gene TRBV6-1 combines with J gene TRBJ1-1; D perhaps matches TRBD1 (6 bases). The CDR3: CASSEHRETFF. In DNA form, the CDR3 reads TGTGCCAGCAGTGAGCACAGGGAAACTTTCTTT.